The entry that follows covers one T cell receptor (beta chain) sequence. What it binds is not known. This entry belongs to a study of OX40 agonist ivuxolimab in advanced cancers. Turning to the study itself: Three partial responders included one hepatocellular carcinoma patient and two cutaneous melanoma patients.

Study outcomes and limitations: Both blood CD4+ and CD8+ T cells showed clonal growth by week 6 at 0.1 to 3.0 mg/kg. Researchers report that CD8+ T cells had, on average, more expanded clones than CD4+.

Trimming left V 8 bases short and J 4 bases short, with 20 bases between. The CDR3 totals 15 residues. The germline gives CDR1 SGHTA, CDR2 FQGNSA. Here immunoSEQ multiplex PCR was the method, and the copy in TCRdb shows in-frame clones only, minus some. The top ten clones hold approximately 28% of a sample with 15,000 to 20,000 clones, around 73% of them seen once. The sample in question was CD4+ or CD8+ T cells sorted from blood, obtained in a trial of the OX40 agonist ivuxolimab. This TCR came from an adult with an advanced solid tumor such as melanoma, head and neck, liver or kidney cancer. The gene calls are TRBV7-2 and TRBJ2-5; D possibly corresponds to TRBD2 (6 bases). The CDR3 spells CASRSIPSSAETQYF. CDR3 sequence (DNA): TGTGCCAGCCGTTCCATCCCTTCTAGCGCAGAGACCCAGTACTTC.